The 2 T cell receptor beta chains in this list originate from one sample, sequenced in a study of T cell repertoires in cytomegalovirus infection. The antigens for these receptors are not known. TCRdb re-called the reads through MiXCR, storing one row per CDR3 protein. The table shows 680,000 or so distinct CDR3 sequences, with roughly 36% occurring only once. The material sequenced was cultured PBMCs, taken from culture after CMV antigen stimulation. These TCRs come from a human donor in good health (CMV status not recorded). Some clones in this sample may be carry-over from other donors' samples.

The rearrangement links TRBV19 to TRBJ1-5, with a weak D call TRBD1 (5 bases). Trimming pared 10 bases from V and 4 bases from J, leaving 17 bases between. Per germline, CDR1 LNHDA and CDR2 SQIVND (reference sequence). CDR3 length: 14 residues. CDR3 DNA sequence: TGTGCCATTTCCACCACAGGCCTTAATCAGCCCCAGCATTTT. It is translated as CAISTTGLNQPQHF.

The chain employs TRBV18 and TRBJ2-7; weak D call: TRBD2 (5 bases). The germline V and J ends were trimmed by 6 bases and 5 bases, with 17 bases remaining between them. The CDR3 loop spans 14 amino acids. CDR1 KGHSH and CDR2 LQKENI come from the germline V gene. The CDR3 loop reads CASSGVGNVHEQYF. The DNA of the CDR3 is TGTGCCAGCTCCGGGGTAGGAAATGTTCACGAGCAGTACTTC.